These T cell receptor beta chains were read from a single sample in a study of breast tumors, draining lymph nodes, adjacent tissues. TCRdb processed the multiplex PCR reads anew with MiXCR; each CDR3 protein has one entry. Among under 350,000 distinct CDR3 sequences listed, roughly 31% were seen once. Sequencing used axillary lymph node tissue. The receptors come from a female donor with breast cancer. Some clones in this sample may be carry-over from other donors' samples. CDR3s include the opening cysteine and the closing phenylalanine or tryptophan. The D gene is left open where the match is weak. Clone size is not always given. Where it is, it says once, few, many or a class for expanded clones.

v_call: TRBV5-1
clone_size: .
d_call: .
j_call: TRBJ2-2
cdr3_aa: CASSPTGAQELFF
cdr3_nt: TGCGCCAGCAGCCCCACTGGGGCTCAGGAGCTGTTTTTT

v_call: TRBV7-8
clone_size: few
d_call: .
j_call: TRBJ2-1
cdr3_aa: CASSLEGTPYNEQLF
cdr3_nt: TGTGCCAGCAGCTTAGAAGGGACCCCGTACAATGAGCAGCTCTTC

v_call: TRBV20-1
clone_size: many
d_call: .
j_call: TRBJ1-5
cdr3_aa: CSASTGNQPQHF
cdr3_nt: TGCAGTGCTAGTACAGGTAATCAGCCCCAGCATTTT

v_call: TRBV4-1
clone_size: many
d_call: TRBD1
j_call: TRBJ2-5
cdr3_aa: CASSPMTGKGETQYF
cdr3_nt: TGCGCCAGCAGCCCAATGACAGGGAAGGGAGAGACCCAGTACTTC

v_call: TRBV6-6
clone_size: many
d_call: .
j_call: TRBJ2-6
cdr3_aa: CASSYGGLSGANVLTF
cdr3_nt: TGTGCCAGCAGTTACGGGGGACTCTCTGGGGCCAACGTCCTGACTTTC

v_call: TRBV2
clone_size: many
d_call: .
j_call: TRBJ1-2
cdr3_aa: CASSEAGAIYGYTF
cdr3_nt: TGTGCCAGCAGTGAAGCAGGGGCTATCTATGGCTACACCTTC

v_call: TRBV4-2
clone_size: many
d_call: .
j_call: TRBJ2-7
cdr3_aa: CASSQDAGSSYEQYF
cdr3_nt: TGTGCCAGCAGCCAAGACGCGGGAAGCTCCTACGAGCAGTACTTC

v_call: TRBV5-8
clone_size: many
d_call: TRBD1
j_call: TRBJ1-2
cdr3_aa: CASSSGDSYGYTF
cdr3_nt: TGTGCCAGCAGCTCCGGGGACAGCTATGGCTACACCTTC

v_call: TRBV6-5
clone_size: .
d_call: TRBD2
j_call: TRBJ2-1
cdr3_aa: CASRPSGSSSYNEQFF
cdr3_nt: TGTGCCAGCAGGCCTAGCGGGTCTTCCTCCTACAATGAGCAGTTCTTC

v_call: TRBV6-4
clone_size: many
d_call: .
j_call: TRBJ1-2
cdr3_aa: CASSDSVLGGENGYTF
cdr3_nt: TGTGCCAGCAGTGACTCGGTTTTGGGGGGCGAGAATGGCTACACCTTC

v_call: TRBV19
clone_size: many
d_call: TRBD1
j_call: TRBJ2-7
cdr3_aa: CASRRQGSRSEQYF
cdr3_nt: TGTGCCAGTAGGCGACAGGGTTCCAGGAGCGAGCAGTACTTC

v_call: TRBV25-1
clone_size: .
d_call: TRBD1
j_call: TRBJ2-2
cdr3_aa: CASSEGLTGGTGELFF
cdr3_nt: TGTGCCAGCAGTGAAGGGTTAACAGGGGGCACCGGGGAGCTGTTTTTT

v_call: TRBV7-9
clone_size: many
d_call: .
j_call: TRBJ2-7
cdr3_aa: CASSLAPREQYF
cdr3_nt: TGTGCCAGCAGCTTAGCCCCCCGCGAGCAGTACTTC

v_call: TRBV3-1
clone_size: .
d_call: TRBD2
j_call: TRBJ2-1
cdr3_aa: CASSLTPEASGNNEQFF
cdr3_nt: TGTGCCAGCAGCCTCACCCCGGAGGCTAGCGGAAACAATGAGCAGTTCTTC

v_call: TRBV30
clone_size: few
d_call: TRBD1
j_call: TRBJ1-4
cdr3_aa: CAWSVPQGVANEKLFF
cdr3_nt: TGTGCCTGGAGTGTACCCCAGGGGGTAGCTAATGAAAAACTGTTTTTT

v_call: TRBV10-2
clone_size: many
d_call: TRBD1
j_call: TRBJ1-3
cdr3_aa: CASSPGTGGGNTIYF
cdr3_nt: TGCGCCAGCAGCCCCGGGACAGGGGGTGGAAACACCATATATTTT

v_call: TRBV20-1
clone_size: many
d_call: .
j_call: TRBJ2-3
cdr3_aa: CSARPGRVGADTQYF
cdr3_nt: TGCAGTGCTAGGCCCGGACGAGTCGGGGCAGATACGCAGTATTTT

v_call: TRBV6-6
clone_size: many
d_call: .
j_call: TRBJ2-1
cdr3_aa: CASRGAGVFEQFF
cdr3_nt: TGTGCCAGCAGGGGGGCGGGAGTGTTTGAGCAGTTCTTC

v_call: TRBV29-1
clone_size: .
d_call: .
j_call: TRBJ1-2
cdr3_aa: CSVEEQGNYGYTF
cdr3_nt: TGCAGCGTTGAAGAACAGGGAAACTATGGCTACACCTTC

v_call: TRBV19
clone_size: .
d_call: .
j_call: TRBJ1-2
cdr3_aa: CASSTTDSNHDYTF
cdr3_nt: TGTGCCAGTAGTACGACAGATTCTAACCATGACTACACCTTC

v_call: TRBV19
clone_size: many
d_call: .
j_call: TRBJ2-6
cdr3_aa: CASSIHPQVGASSGANVLTF
cdr3_nt: TGTGCCAGTAGTATTCATCCCCAAGTCGGGGCAAGCTCTGGGGCCAACGTCCTGACTTTC

v_call: TRBV27
clone_size: few
d_call: .
j_call: TRBJ2-7
cdr3_aa: CASRGSPSEKTYEQYF
cdr3_nt: TGTGCCAGCAGGGGTTCCCCTAGCGAGAAGACCTACGAGCAGTACTTC

v_call: TRBV20-1
clone_size: many
d_call: .
j_call: TRBJ2-1
cdr3_aa: CSARDMRLNEQFF
cdr3_nt: TGCAGTGCTAGAGATATGCGGCTCAATGAGCAGTTCTTC

v_call: TRBV30
clone_size: .
d_call: TRBD2
j_call: TRBJ2-3
cdr3_aa: CAWGGDFTDTQYF
cdr3_nt: TGTGCCTGGGGGGGGGATTTCACAGATACGCAGTATTTT

v_call: TRBV7-2
clone_size: many
d_call: TRBD1
j_call: TRBJ1-2
cdr3_aa: CASNVRGQTYGYTF
cdr3_nt: TGTGCCAGCAACGTCCGGGGACAGACCTATGGCTACACCTTC

v_call: TRBV14
clone_size: many
d_call: TRBD1
j_call: TRBJ1-3
cdr3_aa: CASSQQQGHGNTIYF
cdr3_nt: TGTGCCAGCAGTCAACAACAGGGGCATGGAAACACCATATATTTT

v_call: TRBV6-1
clone_size: many
d_call: .
j_call: TRBJ1-5
cdr3_aa: CAITRGGWDNQPQHF
cdr3_nt: TGTGCCATAACCCGGGGGGGTTGGGACAATCAGCCCCAGCATTTT

v_call: TRBV7-9
clone_size: .
d_call: .
j_call: TRBJ2-5
cdr3_aa: CASPPPRLTHTQETQYF
cdr3_nt: TGTGCCAGTCCCCCGCCGAGACTAACCCACACTCAAGAGACCCAGTACTTC

v_call: TRBV30
clone_size: few
d_call: .
j_call: TRBJ1-3
cdr3_aa: CAWMAGGPGNTIYF
cdr3_nt: TGTGCCTGGATGGCGGGGGGCCCTGGAAACACCATATATTTT

v_call: TRBV2
clone_size: many
d_call: .
j_call: TRBJ2-3
cdr3_aa: CASSEALRVTQYF
cdr3_nt: TGTGCCAGCAGTGAAGCGCTTCGGGTTACGCAGTATTTT

v_call: TRBV6-1
clone_size: many
d_call: TRBD1
j_call: TRBJ1-4
cdr3_aa: CASSSVTGWSTNEKLFF
cdr3_nt: TGTGCCAGCAGTTCGGTGACAGGGTGGTCAACTAATGAAAAACTGTTTTTT

v_call: TRBV29-1
clone_size: many
d_call: .
j_call: TRBJ2-5
cdr3_aa: CSVPPRGGTQETQYF
cdr3_nt: TGCAGCGTACCCCCGAGGGGGGGTACTCAAGAGACCCAGTACTTC

v_call: TRBV29-1
clone_size: many
d_call: TRBD1
j_call: TRBJ2-5
cdr3_aa: CSVRTGGETQYF
cdr3_nt: TGCAGCGTCAGGACAGGTGGAGAGACCCAGTACTTC

v_call: TRBV3-1
clone_size: few
d_call: .
j_call: TRBJ2-3
cdr3_aa: CASSQDVDPTDTQYF
cdr3_nt: TGTGCCAGCAGCCAGGATGTAGATCCCACAGATACGCAGTATTTT

v_call: TRBV7-2
clone_size: many
d_call: TRBD2
j_call: TRBJ2-1
cdr3_aa: CASSLRVSGYDNEQFF
cdr3_nt: TGTGCCAGCAGCTTAAGGGTTAGCGGGTATGACAATGAGCAGTTCTTC

v_call: TRBV6-6
clone_size: many
d_call: TRBD2
j_call: TRBJ2-3
cdr3_aa: CASSYFGTSGSGTDTQYF
cdr3_nt: TGTGCCAGCAGTTACTTCGGGACTAGCGGGAGCGGTACAGATACGCAGTATTTT

v_call: TRBV20-1
clone_size: many
d_call: TRBD2
j_call: TRBJ2-7
cdr3_aa: CSARRAGETYEQYF
cdr3_nt: TGCAGTGCTAGACGAGCGGGAGAAACCTACGAGCAGTACTTC